Sequencing of this T cell receptor (beta chain) was carried out in a study of molecular identifiers for immune sequencing clone quantification. Of note for this clonotype: Its antigen is as yet unknown. The germline gene is not matched at one end of the junction; a read error may be the cause.

TCRdb reprocessed the PCR reads with MiXCR, giving one entry per CDR3 protein. Of around 320,000 distinct CDR3 sequences detected, roughly 24% appear once; the ten largest clones hold approximately 0.74%. CDR1 SQVTM and CDR2 ANQGSEA come from the germline V gene. This CDR3 is built from 19 residues. The study, taken as a whole, reports: More than 97% of effector molecules, versus under 1% of naive-cell molecules, belonged to clones above 20 RNA copies.

The chain carries TRBV29-1 and TRBJ2-6; tentatively, D is TRBD1 (5 bases). The specimen was naive CD8+ T cells from blood, with Jurkat cell RNA spiked in. Subset noted: FACS-sorted CD8+CD4-CCR7+CD45RA+ naive T cells. This TCR was recovered from a human donor in good health. Some libraries in this study had Jurkat cell RNA spiked in. In nucleotides, the CDR3 is TGCCGCGTTGAAGATCCTGGGGCAGCCAAGATCTTTGGGGCCAACGTCCTGACTTTC. Amino acids: CRVEDPGAAKIFGANVLTF.